This TCR beta chain appears in the sequencing data of a study of beta chain features in type 1 diabetes. The investigators reverse transcribed all of the isolated RNA, so they sequenced expressed TCRB transcripts. Method: immunoSEQ multiplex PCR; TCRdb's copy keeps in-frame clones and lacks some. The sample has 600,000 or so clones; around 11% are singletons. A heparinised blood draw that averaged approximately 120 mL was obtained once from each donor. This clone was observed a few times. The antigen remains unidentified. Germline values: CDR1 SGHTS, CDR2 YDEGEE. The J segment lost 4 bases and the V segment lost 1 base, leaving 1 base of the junction unmatched. The CDR3 spans 13 residues. Findings and limits, study-wide: PCR might pick shorter templates more often, in the same way for patients and controls. Whether TCRB rearrangement is influenced by HLA type was left unresolved in this analysis. The study found moderately but significantly shorter TCRB CDR3s in all four CD4+ subsets of Type 1 diabetes patients. In type 1 diabetes patients, VDJ junctions had fewer insertions; deletions at these junctions were more frequent.

This chain joins TRBV5-8 and TRBJ2-5, with 7 positions matching TRBD1. The TCR comes from a man aged 30-40 years with type 1 diabetes. The sequenced sample was naive CD4+ T cells from blood. The CDR3 loop is CASSLRTGETQYF. CDR3 sequence (DNA): TGTGCCAGCAGCTTGAGGACAGGAGAGACCCAGTACTTC.